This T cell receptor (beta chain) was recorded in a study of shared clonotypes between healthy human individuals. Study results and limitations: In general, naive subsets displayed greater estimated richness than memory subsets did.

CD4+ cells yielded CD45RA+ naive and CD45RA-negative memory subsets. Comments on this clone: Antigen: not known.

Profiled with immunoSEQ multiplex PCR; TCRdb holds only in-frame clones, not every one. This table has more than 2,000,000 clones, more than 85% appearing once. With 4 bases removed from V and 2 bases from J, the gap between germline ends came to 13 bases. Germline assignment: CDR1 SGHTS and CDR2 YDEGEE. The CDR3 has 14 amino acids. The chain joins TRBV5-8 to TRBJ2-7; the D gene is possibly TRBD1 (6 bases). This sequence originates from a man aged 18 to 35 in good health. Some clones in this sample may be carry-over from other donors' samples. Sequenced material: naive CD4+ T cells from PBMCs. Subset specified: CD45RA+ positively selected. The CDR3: CASSARTVTYEQYF. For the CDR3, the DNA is TGTGCCAGCAGCGCGAGGACAGTAACCTACGAGCAGTACTTC.